This TCR beta chain was profiled in a study of blood T cell repertoires in COVID-19. Whole-study context: Acute-phase and convalescent COVID-19 samples originated in the United States, Italy and Spain. PBMCs, B-cell-depleted T cells, or T cells provided the cDNA or gDNA that made up the material.

This CDR3 comprises 15 residues. Looked up from germline, CDR1 is SGHAT and CDR2 is FQNNGV. With 1 base clipped from V and 0 bases from J, the junction kept 3 bases outside the gene matches. In the study's own analysis: Amplification with reference gene primers provided the estimates of nucleated cell counts. Some clones are missing from TCRdb's copy, which holds only in-frame ones; the method was immunoSEQ multiplex PCR. D and trimming come from the DNA, and the V and J calls and clone size come from that table. The data hold 100,000 to 150,000 clones, with 60% to 80% observed a single time. This clonotype originated in a man aged 55 to 70 with acute or convalescent COVID-19. The chain links TRBV11-2 to TRBJ2-7; 7 nucleotides align to TRBD2. Material: peripheral blood. The CDR3 nucleotides are TGTGCCAGCAGCTTAGTCCAGCGGGACTCCTACGAGCAGTACTTC. Amino acid sequence: CASSLVQRDSYEQYF.